Detailed here is one T cell receptor beta chain. What it binds is unknown. This sample is part of a study of shared clonotypes between healthy human individuals. Some clones are missing from TCRdb's copy, which holds only in-frame ones; the method was immunoSEQ multiplex PCR. In the table there are some 2,100,000 clones, around 95% of which are singletons. Study outcomes and limitations: Researchers sampled blood only, noting tissue repertoires likely differ. About 4.5% of naive CD4 clonotypes were common to a few donors.

The sample consisted of naive CD4+ T cells sorted from blood. The subset denotes: CD45RA+ positively selected. This TCR came from a man younger than 35 in good health.

CDR3 loop: CASSLVGGLVTQYF. The DNA of the CDR3 is TGTGCCAGCAGCTTGGTCGGGGGCTTGGTGACCCAGTACTTC. This chain joins TRBV5-6 and TRBJ2-5; D assignment may be TRBD1 or TRBD2 (6 bases each). V lost 0 bases and J lost 7, with 13 bases in between. Germline V lookup: CDR1 SGHDT, CDR2 YYEEEE. The CDR3 sequence is 14 residues long. Filled out from reference TRBV5-6 and TRBJ2-5, the complete variable domain reads DAGVTQSPTHLIKTRGQQVTLRCSPKSGHDTVSWYQQALGQGPQFIFQYYEEEERQRGNFPDRFSGHQFPNYSSELNVNALLLGDSALYLCASSLVGGLVTQYFGPGTRLLVL.